This is a list of T cell receptor beta chains from one sample in a study of tumor and adjacent non-tumor tissue in lung cancer. TCRdb reanalysed the multiplex PCR reads using MiXCR and keeps one entry per CDR3 protein. The table includes about 100,000 distinct CDR3 sequences, roughly 60% detected once. Sequencing was performed on distant non-tumor lung tissue. The source of these receptors is a man aged 25 to 40 with non-small cell lung cancer. CDR3s leave out the opening cysteine and the closing phenylalanine or tryptophan. Fields, in order: V gene, J gene, CDR3 protein.

TRBV5-1	TRBJ2-5	ASSLWGSGQENQY
TRBV7-2	TRBJ2-1	ASSLVARNEQF
TRBV6-1	TRBJ2-6	ASSTGGSGANVLP
TRBV29-1	TRBJ2-7	SVVMGDYEQY
TRBV4-3	TRBJ1-4	VSSATPGWSEKQF
TRBV7-2	TRBJ1-4	ASSLGIRTNEKLF
TRBV12-3/TRBV12-4	TRBJ2-3	ASSFAGSADTQY
TRBV5-1	TRBJ2-3	VSSKGQGGDTQY
TRBV20-1	TRBJ1-6	SATGVLNSPFH
TRBV20-1	TRBJ2-1	SARWTSNEQF
TRBV20-1	TRBJ2-7	SARHECEQY
TRBV11-2	TRBJ2-7	ASISTDSSPAYEQY
TRBV20-1	TRBJ2-2	SGADITGELF
TRBV9	TRBJ2-3	VSSVVSASGGLSTDTQY
TRBV12-3/TRBV12-4	TRBJ2-1	ATGTSGNNEQF
TRBV11-2	TRBJ2-1	ASSLWQGLGYNEQF
TRBV11-2	TRBJ2-7	ANSGIAGYEQY
TRBV12-3/TRBV12-4	TRBJ2-3	ASNQQQGQGFTDTQY
TRBV12-3/TRBV12-4	TRBJ2-1	ASGWGLSYNEQF
TRBV20-1	TRBJ2-3	GSVGGLVLDTRY
TRBV12-3/TRBV12-4	TRBJ2-5	VSGPGLAGVVRETQY
TRBV24-1	TRBJ2-2	ATSDPGTENTGELF
TRBV5-1	TRBJ1-1	ASSLEGRVTEAF
TRBV11-2	TRBJ1-6	ASRRPGPTGSPLH
TRBV7-3	TRBJ1-1	ASSLSLNTEAF
TRBV11-2	TRBJ2-7	ASSLGGAGFYERY
TRBV29-1	TRBJ1-1	SVERTEGRTEAF
TRBV29-1	TRBJ1-1	SVWTLKNTEAL
TRBV11-2	TRBJ2-3	ASSFPGSFSTDTQY
TRBV30	TRBJ1-5	AWTQDSNQPQH
TRBV12-3/TRBV12-4	TRBJ2-1	ASSGRGGDFRSYNEQF
TRBV11-2	TRBJ1-2	ASSSTGRAGYT
TRBV12-3/TRBV12-4	TRBJ2-2	ASKREAFGKLS
TRBV28	TRBJ2-4	ASSEGAKNIQY
TRBV6-1	TRBJ2-3	ASSELAGTTDTGY
TRBV6-5	TRBJ1-5	ANSRERKDQPQH
TRBV12-3/TRBV12-4	TRBJ2-3	ASSLRDTQY
TRBV7-9	TRBJ2-7	PSGRESYEQY
TRBV29-1	TRBJ2-3	SVEVIPSTDTQY
TRBV6-1	TRBJ2-7	ASSAGAGWYEQY
TRBV12-3/TRBV12-4	TRBJ1-3	ASSKTANSGNTIY
TRBV6-6	TRBJ1-5	ASRTRTGTVFLQPPY
TRBV29-1	TRBJ1-2	SSSDSRMYGYT
TRBV6-5	TRBJ1-4	ASTDRGGTEKLS
TRBV20-1	TRBJ1-6	SARGGGPNSPLH
TRBV29-1	TRBJ1-1	SVEESGGNTDAF
TRBV29-1	TRBJ1-2	IVDMAGATLRGYT
TRBV6-5	TRBJ2-1	AGSYGTTVRNEQF
TRBV29-1	TRBJ2-3	SVEPTGGSADTQY
TRBV20-1	TRBJ1-1	SAYPGGAEAF
TRBV10-2	TRBJ2-7	ASQTTSGIYEQY
TRBV4-1	TRBJ2-3	ASSQVYGDTQY